The rows below give T cell receptor beta chains drawn from one sample of a study of blood T cell repertoires in COVID-19. The table came from immunoSEQ multiplex PCR; TCRdb's copy has only in-frame clones and leaves some out. The sample shows a few hundred thousand clones, around 84% of them seen only once. Sequenced: peripheral blood. The source of these receptors is a man aged 40-50 years with acute or convalescent COVID-19. Each CDR3 is given with its conserved first and last residue. D genes are given only for firm matches. For some rows the clone size is stated as once, few or many, or as a class when expanded; others skip it.

v_gene,j_gene,d_gene,abundance,CDR3aa,CDR3nt
TRBV7-9,TRBJ2-2,TRBD2,.,CASREPSGGRPGELFF,TGTGCCAGCAGGGAACCTAGCGGGGGGCGACCCGGGGAGCTGTTTTTT
TRBV28,TRBJ1-1,.,.,CASSRGGYTEAFF,TGTGCCAGCAGTAGGGGGGGGTACACTGAAGCTTTCTTT
TRBV2,TRBJ1-5,TRBD1,.,CASRVDRDRNQPQHF,TGTGCCAGCAGAGTGGACAGGGATCGCAATCAGCCCCAGCATTTT
TRBV28,TRBJ1-3,.,.,CASSPGSGNTIYF,TGTGCCAGCAGTCCAGGTTCGGGAAACACCATATATTTT
TRBV30,TRBJ1-2,TRBD1,.,CAWSSRGQGANNYGYTF,TGTGCCTGGAGTTCCCGGGGACAGGGGGCAAATAACTATGGCTACACCTTC
TRBV6-5,TRBJ2-5,.,.,CASSKGGATQYF,TGTGCCAGCAGCAAAGGGGGGGCGACCCAGTACTTC
TRBV2,TRBJ1-2,TRBD1,.,CASSEEEGARYGYTF,TGTGCCAGCAGTGAAGAGGAGGGGGCACGGTATGGCTACACCTTC
TRBV3-1/TRBV3-2,TRBJ1-2,TRBD1,.,CASSNDRAPYGYTF,TGTGCCAGCAGCAACGACAGGGCCCCCTATGGCTACACCTTC
TRBV12-2,TRBJ1-6,.,.,CASRLAAVGTYNSPLHF,TGTGCAAGTCGCTTAGCAGCCGTCGGGACCTATAATTCACCCCTCCACTTT
TRBV5-1,TRBJ2-3,TRBD2,.,CASTTSGGAGTDTQYF,TGCGCCAGCACCACTAGCGGGGGGGCCGGGACAGATACGCAGTATTTT
TRBV2,TRBJ2-3,TRBD2,.,CASSGGGGASTDTQYF,TGTGCCAGCAGTGGAGGCGGGGGGGCCTCCACAGATACGCAGTATTTT
TRBV6-5,TRBJ1-1,.,.,CASSYSANTEAFF,TGTGCCAGCAGTTACTCGGCGAACACTGAAGCTTTCTTT
TRBV11-2,TRBJ2-1,TRBD1,.,CASRKGQGNEQFF,TGTGCCAGCAGGAAGGGACAGGGCAATGAGCAGTTCTTC
TRBV5-8,TRBJ1-5,.,few,CASSARDRGRNQPQHF,TGTGCCAGCAGCGCTCGCGATCGAGGGCGCAATCAGCCCCAGCATTTT
TRBV7-2,TRBJ2-3,TRBD2,.,CASSTWTSGGDTQYF,TGTGCCAGCAGCACCTGGACTAGCGGGGGGGATACGCAGTATTTT
TRBV18,TRBJ1-2,.,few,CASSPPLANGYTF,TGTGCCAGCTCACCACCTCTAGCAAATGGCTACACCTTC
TRBV20-1,TRBJ1-1,.,.,CSAAVNTEAFF,TGCAGTGCTGCGGTGAACACTGAAGCTTTCTTT
TRBV19,TRBJ1-5,TRBD1,.,CASSGGTGGLYQPQHF,TGTGCCAGTAGCGGAGGGACAGGGGGATTATATCAGCCCCAGCATTTT
TRBV11-2,TRBJ1-3,TRBD1,once,CASSLGTGIHRNTIYF,TGTGCCAGCAGCTTGGGGACAGGGATTCATAGGAACACCATATATTTT
TRBV5-4,TRBJ1-1,.,.,CASSLGVGARTEAFF,TGTGCCAGCAGCTTGGGTGTAGGGGCGAGGACTGAAGCTTTCTTT
TRBV7-8,TRBJ1-1,.,.,CASSLVGHPNTEAFF,TGTGCCAGCAGCTTAGTGGGACACCCGAACACTGAAGCTTTCTTT
TRBV5-6,TRBJ1-2,.,.,CASSFRPQDTGFFF,TGTGCCAGCAGCTTCCGCCCCCAGGATACAGGTTTTTTTTTC
TRBV5-1,TRBJ1-2,TRBD1,.,CASSLAPGQGKYGYTF,TGCGCCAGCAGCTTGGCCCCGGGACAGGGCAAATATGGCTACACCTTC
TRBV5-6,TRBJ2-7,TRBD1,.,CASSRTGGKIYEQYF,TGTGCCAGCAGCCGGACAGGGGGTAAAATCTACGAGCAGTACTTC
TRBV19,TRBJ2-7,.,.,CASRSGPAGQNEQYF,TGTGCCAGTAGATCGGGACCAGCGGGTCAGAACGAGCAGTACTTC